A single sample gave rise to the 20 T cell receptor beta chains below, sequenced in a study of blood T cell repertoires in COVID-19. Sequencing was performed with immunoSEQ multiplex PCR; in TCRdb, only in-frame clones are kept and a portion is missing. The sample contains roughly 200,000 clones, around 79% of which appear only once. The sample taken for sequencing was peripheral blood. These receptor sequences come from a middle-aged woman with COVID-19, enrolled during active disease.

This clone was seen only once. This chain links TRBV28 with TRBJ2-7, with 10 nucleotides matching TRBD1. The CDR3 is 14 amino acids. The germline gives CDR1 MDHEN, CDR2 SYDVKM. V was pared by 6 bases and J by 9 bases, with 11 bases of the junction left unmatched. The chain's CDR3 is CASSKTGQGTGQYF. As DNA, the CDR3 is TGTGCCAGCAGCAAAACGGGACAGGGGACCGGGCAGTACTTC. Filled out from reference TRBV28 and TRBJ2-7, the complete variable domain reads DVKVTQSSRYLVKRTGEKVFLECVQDMDHENMFWYRQDPGLGLRLIYFSYDVKMKEKGDIPEGYSVSREKKERFSLILESASTNQTSMYLCASSKTGQGTGQYFGPGTRLTVT.

The chain joins TRBV7-2 to TRBJ1-2; TRBD1 might be the D (6 bases). CDR1 and CDR2 (germline): SGHTA, FQGNSA. V lost 7 bases and J 7 bases, leaving 22 bases between the germline ends. The CDR3 is 15 amino acids. In nucleotides, the CDR3 is TGTGCCAGCAATTCCGGGAGGGGGGAGTGGTCTGGCTACACCTTC. This encodes CASNSGRGEWSGYTF.

The chain carries TRBV6-5 and TRBJ1-1, with D possibly matching TRBD1 (5 bases). CDR1 is MNHEY and CDR2 is SVGAGI in the germline V gene. V was trimmed by 2 bases and J by 6 bases, leaving 7 bases between them. CDR3 size: 12 residues. CDR3 protein: CASSYRGAEAFF. In nucleotides, the CDR3 is TGTGCCAGCAGTTACAGGGGCGCTGAAGCTTTCTTT.

This clone was recorded only once. The chain uses TRBV18 and TRBJ1-1; 9 positions agree with TRBD1. The CDR3 spans 16 residues. V shed 5 bases, J shed 0 bases, and the junction held 7 bases outside the gene matches. Germline values: CDR1 KGHSH, CDR2 LQKENI. The DNA of the CDR3 is TGTGCCAGCTCAGTAAGGACAGGGGACATGAACACTGAAGCTTTCTTT. It codes for CASSVRTGDMNTEAFF.

In this sample, this clone turned up once. This rearrangement joins TRBV7-8 to TRBJ2-7, with a weak D call TRBD1 (6 bases). V lost 5 bases and J 5 bases, leaving 10 bases between the germline ends. The CDR3 extends over 12 amino acids. Looked up from germline, CDR1 is SGHVS and CDR2 is FQNEAQ. This CDR3 is CASSPQGNEQYF. CDR3 nucleotides: TGTGCCAGCAGCCCACAGGGTAACGAGCAGTACTTC.

The CDR3 region is CASSLGAVIQYF. For the CDR3, the DNA is TGTGCCAGCAGTTTAGGTGCGGTCATTCAGTACTTC. The chain has TRBV12-3 or TRBV12-4 and TRBJ2-4; no definite D call. The CDR3 contains 12 residues. Trimming cost V 1 base and J 9 bases, with 7 bases left between them.

This chain joins TRBV5-1 and TRBJ1-2; 7 nucleotides line up with TRBD1. Germline V gene data show CDR1 as SGHRS and CDR2 as YFSETQ. V lost 2 bases and J lost 2; bases outside the gene matches: 6. CDR3 size: 15 residues. CDR3 sequence: CASSLNLQGNYGYTF. The DNA of the CDR3 is TGCGCCAGCAGCTTAAACCTACAGGGGAACTATGGCTACACCTTC.

This chain links TRBV27 with TRBJ2-5, with 10 bases identical to TRBD2. V trimming: 5 bases; J trimming: 5 bases; junction bases outside the gene matches: 14. This CDR3 region has 17 residues. CDR1 and CDR2 (germline): MNHEY, SMNVEV (reference sequence). In DNA form, the CDR3 reads TGTGCCAGCAGTCTTAAATGGAGCGGGAGGGCCGCGGAGACCCAGTACTTC. This sequence encodes CASSLKWSGRAAETQYF.

The genes are TRBV2 and TRBJ1-4; D call uncertain. V was shortened by 5 bases and J by 1 base, with 14 bases between the two germline ends. This CDR3 contains 16 residues. Germline values: CDR1 SNHLY, CDR2 FYNNEI. DNA of the CDR3: TGTGCCAGCAGTCTGGCCTCCCTCTTAACTAATGAAAAACTGTTTTTT. Encoded protein: CASSLASLLTNEKLFF.

The chain employs TRBV11-3 and TRBJ2-7; D call uncertain. The CDR3 length is 14 residues. Germline assignment: CDR1 SGHNT and CDR2 YENEEA. V lost 0 bases and J 5 bases, leaving 11 bases between the germline ends. CDR3 amino acids: CASSLDGSRNEQYF. In DNA form, the CDR3 reads TGTGCCAGCAGCTTAGATGGCTCCAGGAACGAGCAGTACTTC.

The V gene is TRBV5-8, the J gene TRBJ1-1, with 9 positions matching TRBD1. Germline V lookup: CDR1 SGHTS, CDR2 YDEGEE. The CDR3 loop spans 15 amino acids. Germline trimming cut 4 bases from V and 4 bases from J; bases unmatched to any gene: 8. The CDR3 DNA sequence: TGTGCCAGCAGCACGGGACAGGGTGTACTCACTGAAGCTTTCTTT. It specifies CASSTGQGVLTEAFF.

The chain has TRBV6-5 and TRBJ1-2, with D possibly matching TRBD1 (5 bases). Germline-derived CDR1 and CDR2 are MNHEY and SVGAGI. V lost 8 bases to trimming and J lost 5 bases, with 15 bases between them. CDR3 length: 13 amino acids. The CDR3 protein is CASADRGEYGYTF. DNA of the CDR3: TGTGCCAGCGCCGACCGGGGGGAGTATGGCTACACCTTC.

The chain couples TRBV18 to TRBJ1-2; 8 nucleotides align to TRBD1. In germline, CDR1 is KGHSH, CDR2 LQKENI. The V and J ends lost 1 base and 7 bases, in that order; junction bases with no gene match: 8. The CDR3 is made up of 15 amino acids. For the CDR3, the DNA is TGTGCCAGCTCACCACAGACGGACAGGGATGGTGGCTACACCTTC. This encodes CASSPQTDRDGGYTF.

The V gene is TRBV5-1, the J gene TRBJ1-5; D might be TRBD1 (6 bases). Germline lookup yields CDR1 SGHRS and CDR2 YFSETQ. The ends were cut back, 0 bases at V and 5 bases at J, with 9 bases in the middle. The CDR3 has 14 amino acids. The CDR3 coding sequence is TGCGCCAGCAGCTTGGGGACAGAACATCAGCCCCAGCATTTT. This encodes CASSLGTEHQPQHF.

This clone was seen a few times. The chain uses TRBV7-6 and TRBJ2-1; 7 positions agree with TRBD2. Unmatched junction bases numbered 11, after V lost 5 bases and J lost 7 bases. Germline V gene data show CDR1 as SGHVS and CDR2 as FNYEAQ. The CDR3 covers 15 residues. CDR3 nucleotides: TGTGCCAGCAGCAATATCGGACTAGTCTTTAATGAGCAGTTCTTC. It encodes CASSNIGLVFNEQFF.

The rearrangement uses TRBV19 and TRBJ2-5; tentatively, D is TRBD2 (7 bases). This CDR3 is built from 14 residues. Trimming cost V 6 bases and J 5 bases, with 16 bases left between them. CDR1 and CDR2 (germline): LNHDA, SQIVND (reference sequence). DNA for the CDR3: TGTGCCAGTAGGGACGGGGGGCCAGGGGAGACCCAGTACTTC. It codes for CASRDGGPGETQYF.

The rearrangement joins TRBV27 to TRBJ1-4, with 8 bases matching TRBD1. The CDR3 consists of 14 residues. Germline values: CDR1 MNHEY, CDR2 SMNVEV (reference sequence). With V trimmed by 3 bases and J by 8 bases, 5 bases remained unmatched. CDR3 protein: CASSFQGAEEKLFF. CDR3 nucleotides: TGTGCCAGCAGTTTTCAGGGGGCTGAGGAAAAACTGTTTTTT.

The chain is built from TRBV9 and TRBJ1-3, with D tentatively TRBD1 (5 bases). CDR3 length: 15 amino acids. Germline loops: CDR1 SGDLS, CDR2 YYNGEE. V dropped 2 bases and J dropped 4 bases, with 13 bases sitting between them. The CDR3 region is CASSVGSGFGNTIYF. For the CDR3, the DNA is TGTGCCAGCAGCGTCGGGTCAGGGTTCGGAAACACCATATATTTT. The full variable domain, in which reference TRBV9 and TRBJ1-3 provide the parts outside the CDR3, is DSGVTQTPKHLITATGQRVTLRCSPRSGDLSVYWYQQSLDQGLQFLIQYYNGEERAKGNILERFSAQQFPDLHSELNLSSLELGDSALYFCASSVGSGFGNTIYFGEGSWLTVV.

In its sample, this clone was seen a few times. The CDR3 DNA sequence: TGTGCCAGCTCACCTGGTGGGACAGACTATGGCTACACCTTC. Translated: CASSPGGTDYGYTF. The V call is TRBV18, the J call TRBJ1-2, with 7 bases that match TRBD1. After removal of 3 bases from V and 3 bases from J, the junction contained 4 bases not matched to a gene. The CDR3 runs 14 residues. The germline gives CDR1 KGHSH, CDR2 LQKENI.

The chain joins TRBV9 to TRBJ2-7, with TRBD2 matching over 10 bases. The CDR3 loop spans 17 amino acids. CDR1 and CDR2 (germline): SGDLS, YYNGEE. The junction had 10 bases not matched to a gene; V was cut back by 2 bases and J by 2 bases. The chain's CDR3 is CASSVWETSGAPYEQYF. The CDR3, as DNA: TGTGCCAGCAGCGTTTGGGAAACTAGCGGGGCTCCCTACGAGCAGTACTTC.